This TCR beta chain was captured by sequencing in a study of chemoradiotherapy in HPV16-positive cancers. Sequencing was performed with immunoSEQ multiplex PCR; in TCRdb, only in-frame clones are kept and a portion is missing. Of about 12,000 clones in the sample, more than 75% were seen once. The V gene's germline CDR1 is SGHAT and CDR2 FQNNGV. Trimming left V 5 bases short and J 8 bases short, with 20 bases between. This CDR3 region has 15 residues. This TCR was sampled from a human donor with HPV-associated anogenital cancer. The chain recombines TRBV11-2 with TRBJ2-3, with TRBD1 as a possible D gene (6 bases). The material was obtained from a patient who underwent chemoradiotherapy. Here the CDR3 DNA reads TGTGCCAGCAGCGCCCTAAGAGGGGGTGTAGGTACGCAGTATTTT. It is translated as CASSALRGGVGTQYF.